The T cell receptor (beta chain) under discussion was sequenced for a study of T cells in localized non-small cell lung cancer. The method was immunoSEQ multiplex PCR; TCRdb's version includes in-frame clones alone and lacks a portion of them. The repertoire includes some 64,000 clones, 80% to 90% of them detected once, and roughly 4.8% sits in the top ten. Note on this clone: Its specificity is unknown.

CDR1 and CDR2 (germline): SGDLS, YYNGEE. CDR3 length: 14 residues. V lost 0 bases and J 8 bases, leaving 11 bases between the germline ends. Study-wide findings and caveats: Clonality peaked in uninvolved adjacent lung rather than tumor.

This TCR came from a man aged 40 to 70 with stage II lung adenocarcinoma. The starting material was PBMCs, obtained before any cancer treatment. This chain connects TRBV9 to TRBJ1-4, with TRBD1 as a possible D gene (5 bases). The CDR3 spells CASSVDGHHEKLFF. The CDR3 bases are TGTGCCAGCAGCGTAGATGGACACCACGAAAAACTGTTTTTT.